The 3 T cell receptor beta chains below were found in one sample sequenced in a study of radiation and T cells in renal cell carcinoma. Sequenced by immunoSEQ multiplex PCR; TCRdb stores in-frame clones only, minus some. The sample consists of 130,000 to 150,000 clones, about 88% of them appearing once. Time point of the sample: blood 4 weeks post-SBRT, at nephrectomy. Treatment here: 15 Gy SBRT to primary tumor, nephrectomy 4 weeks later. The material was blood, obtained from a patient whose treatment included radiotherapy and nephrectomy. The receptors shown here come from a woman in her 50s with renal cell carcinoma.

DNA of the CDR3: TGTGCCAGCAGCCCCGCTCATATGCGGATTTCCACCGGGGAGCTGTTTTTT. This encodes CASSPAHMRISTGELFF. This chain links TRBV27 with TRBJ2-2; D not certain. CDR1 is MNHEY and CDR2 is SMNVEV in the germline V gene (reference sequence). The CDR3 runs to 17 residues. V shed 6 bases and J shed 4 bases, with 21 bases lying between them.

V gene TRBV5-1 combines with J gene TRBJ2-2, with 10 bases lining up with TRBD1. With 4 bases clipped from V and 6 bases from J, the junction kept 6 bases outside the gene matches. CDR3 size: 15 residues. Germline V lookup: CDR1 SGHRS, CDR2 YFSETQ. CDR3 nucleotide sequence: TGCGCCAGCAGCGCTGGGACAGGGGAAGCCGGGGAGCTGTTTTTT. Translation gives CASSAGTGEAGELFF. Using reference TRBV5-1 and TRBJ2-2 for the parts outside the CDR3, the full variable domain is KAGVTQTPRYLIKTRGQQVTLSCSPISGHRSVSWYQQTPGQGLQFLFEYFSETQRNKGNFPGRFSGRQFSNSRSEMNVSTLELGDSALYLCASSAGTGEAGELFFGEGSRLTVL.

The chain has TRBV28 and TRBJ1-2; 10 positions agree with TRBD1. The CDR3 spans 17 residues. Germline lookup yields CDR1 MDHEN and CDR2 SYDVKM. The V gene end was trimmed by 4 bases and the J gene end by 4 bases; junction bases not matched to a gene: 12. The CDR3 DNA reads TGTGCCAGCAGTTCCCCAGACGGGACAGGGGATCGCTATGGCTACACCTTC. Its protein product is CASSSPDGTGDRYGYTF.